This T cell receptor beta chain was identified in a study of OX40 agonist ivuxolimab in advanced cancers. Profiling relied on immunoSEQ multiplex PCR, and the TCRdb table lists in-frame clones only, not all of them. Among approximately 9,300 clones listed, 80% to 90% were seen once. CDR1 and CDR2 (germline): SNHLY, FYNNEI. V lost 10 bases and J lost 2, with 16 bases in between. The CDR3 extends over 14 amino acids. V and J are TRBV2 and TRBJ2-3; possible D gene TRBD2, 5 bases. This TCR derives from an adult with an advanced solid tumor such as melanoma, head and neck, liver or kidney cancer. The sequencing here drew on CD4+ or CD8+ T cells sorted from blood, taken in a trial of the OX40 agonist ivuxolimab. The CDR3: CATMGGLVTDTQYF. DNA of the CDR3: TGTGCCACCATGGGCGGGTTAGTCACAGATACGCAGTATTTT.